These T cell receptor beta chains were read from a single sample in a study of cytomegalovirus exposure and HLA in healthy donors. Here immunoSEQ multiplex PCR was the method, and the copy in TCRdb shows in-frame clones only, minus some. The sample consists of about 130,000 clones, over 60% of them appearing once. The material sequenced was PBMCs. The source is a female donor in good health and CMV-seronegative. Each CDR3 is given with its conserved first and last residue. D genes are given only for firm matches. For some rows the clone size is stated as once, few or many, or as a class when expanded; others skip it.

d_gene,abundance,j_gene,v_gene,CDR3aa,CDR3nt
-,few,TRBJ2-6,TRBV28,CASKGGSSGANVLTF,TGTGCCAGCAAAGGGGGTTCCTCTGGGGCCAACGTCCTGACTTTC
TRBD2,-,TRBJ2-3,TRBV6-1,CASSEGRGLAGGPGGDTQYF,TGTGCCAGCAGTGAAGGCAGGGGGCTAGCGGGAGGGCCAGGCGGAGATACGCAGTATTTT
TRBD1,-,TRBJ2-7,TRBV18,CASSPQGQSYEQYF,TGTGCCAGCTCACCACAGGGACAGAGCTACGAGCAGTACTTT
-,-,TRBJ1-3,TRBV7-6,CASSLGVPGAGNTIYF,TGTGCCAGCAGCTTAGGGGTGCCGGGGGCTGGAAACACCATATATTTT
-,-,TRBJ1-3,TRBV5-1,CATSDGLSGNTIYF,TGCGCCACCTCGGACGGACTCTCTGGAAACACCATATATTTT
-,-,TRBJ1-3,TRBV2,CASGRERGNTIYF,TGTGCCAGCGGGAGGGAACGGGGAAACACCATATATTTT
TRBD1,-,TRBJ2-3,TRBV16,CACSQLSGQGTDTQYF,TGTGCCTGCAGCCAATTGTCAGGACAGGGAACAGATACGCAGTATTTT
TRBD2,-,TRBJ2-2,TRBV18,CASSPPGLPPGGGELFF,TGTGCCAGCTCACCTCCGGGACTACCCCCGGGAGGCGGGGAGCTGTTTTTT
-,-,TRBJ2-5,TRBV20-1,CSARFGETQYF,TGCAGTGCTAGGTTCGGAGAGACCCAGTACTTC
-,few,TRBJ1-3,TRBV25-1,CASSEIWEAGNTIYF,TGTGCCAGCAGTGAGATTTGGGAGGCTGGAAACACCATATATTTT
-,-,TRBJ2-1,TRBV29-1,CSVRLEQFF,TGCAGCGTCCGGTTGGAGCAGTTCTTC
-,-,TRBJ1-6,TRBV27,CASRRMADNSPLHF,TGTGCCAGCAGGAGGATGGCGGATAATTCACCCCTCCACTTT
TRBD1,-,TRBJ2-3,TRBV14,CASSLGTGGLDTQYF,TGTGCCAGCAGCCTTGGGACAGGGGGCCTTGATACGCAGTATTTT
-,-,TRBJ2-2,TRBV5-1,CASSPLVGGGTGELFF,TGCGCCAGCAGCCCCCTAGTAGGGGGGGGAACCGGGGAGCTGTTTTTT
TRBD2,-,TRBJ2-7,TRBV5-6,CASSTGLAGSYEQYF,TGTGCCAGCAGCACCGGCCTAGCGGGATCCTACGAGCAGTACTTC
-,-,TRBJ2-7,TRBV5-1,CASSLDTGNYEQYF,TGCGCCAGCAGCTTGGACACAGGGAACTACGAGCAGTACTTC
-,-,TRBJ2-7,TRBV25-1,CASRDNSYEQYF,TGTGCCAGCAGGGACAACTCCTACGAGCAGTACTTC
TRBD2,-,TRBJ2-7,TRBV14,CASSQGGLAGEEQYF,TGTGCCAGCAGCCAAGGGGGACTAGCGGGGGAGGAGCAGTACTTC
TRBD1,once,TRBJ2-5,TRBV5-1,CASSLKGQPSGETQYF,TGCGCCAGCAGCTTGAAGGGACAGCCGTCTGGGGAGACCCAGTACTTC
-,few,TRBJ1-1,TRBV30,CAWSDQGEAFF,TGTGCCTGGAGTGACCAGGGGGAAGCTTTCTTT
-,-,TRBJ1-2,TRBV2,CASSEHLEAGYGYTF,TGTGCCAGCAGTGAACACTTGGAGGCCGGCTATGGCTACACCTTC
TRBD1,-,TRBJ1-2,TRBV29-1,CSVVDRGKVNYGYTF,TGCAGCGTCGTCGACAGGGGGAAGGTCAACTATGGCTACACCTTC
TRBD1,-,TRBJ1-6,TRBV30,CAGSDRGGNSPLHF,TGTGCCGGCTCCGACAGGGGTGGTAATTCACCCCTCCACTTT
-,-,TRBJ2-1,TRBV6-5,CASIHRGGQFF,TGTGCCAGCATCCACAGGGGAGGGCAGTTCTTC
-,-,TRBJ2-3,TRBV29-1,CSTRGTVKGTDTQYF,TGCAGCACTCGCGGGACAGTCAAAGGCACAGATACGCAGTATTTT
TRBD2,-,TRBJ2-1,TRBV19,CASSITGTSGANEQFF,TGTGCCAGTAGTATAACCGGGACTAGCGGAGCAAATGAGCAGTTCTTC
-,-,TRBJ1-1,TRBV6-1,CASSEDSERTWRAFF,TGTGCCAGCAGTGAAGACAGTGAAAGAACGTGGAGGGCTTTCTTT
TRBD1,-,TRBJ2-7,TRBV27,CASFSGTGGGEQYF,TGTGCCAGTTTTTCGGGGACAGGGGGCGGCGAGCAGTACTTC
TRBD2,-,TRBJ2-7,TRBV28,CASSLRAGGYEQYF,TGTGCCAGCAGTTTAAGAGCGGGAGGCTACGAGCAGTACTTC
TRBD2,once,TRBJ2-3,TRBV19,CASKGLAGTDTQYF,TGTGCCAGTAAAGGACTAGCGGGGACAGATACGCAGTATTTT
-,-,TRBJ2-2,TRBV7-9,CSSSPRADTGELFF,TGTTCCAGCAGCCCCAGGGCCGACACCGGGGAGCTGTTTTTT
-,-,TRBJ2-7,TRBV18,CASSTGTSSYEQYF,TGTGCCAGCTCAACGGGGACATCCTCCTACGAGCAGTACTTC
TRBD2,-,TRBJ2-1,TRBV7-9,CASSLGAGAYNEQFF,TGTGCCAGCAGCTTAGGAGCGGGAGCCTACAATGAGCAGTTCTTC
-,once,TRBJ1-6,TRBV4-1,CASSQVSGNSPLHF,TGCGCCAGCAGCCAAGTCTCAGGGAATTCACCCCTCCACTTT
-,-,TRBJ1-5,TRBV28,CASSSSGPAQHF,TGTGCCAGCAGTTCATCTGGCCCAGCCCAGCATTTT
TRBD1,-,TRBJ2-7,TRBV18,CASSPGTGSSYEQYF,TGTGCCAGCTCACCTGGGACAGGGAGCTCCTACGAGCAGTACTTC
-,few,TRBJ2-5,TRBV6-1,CASRQGGVETQYF,TGTGCCAGCCGGCAAGGGGGGGTGGAGACCCAGTACTTC
-,-,TRBJ1-5,TRBV5-1,CASSSGTENQPQHF,TGCGCCAGCAGTTCCGGGACTGAGAATCAGCCCCAGCATTTT
-,-,TRBJ2-5,TRBV27,CASSLRGNVGTQYF,TGTGCCAGCAGTTTAAGAGGGAATGTCGGGACCCAGTACTTC
TRBD1,-,TRBJ1-2,TRBV11-2,CASSLDRGQSYGYTF,TGTGCCAGCAGCTTAGATAGGGGGCAGAGCTATGGCTACACCTTC
-,-,TRBJ2-1,TRBV28,CASSLWSGEQFF,TGTGCCAGCAGTTTATGGTCAGGTGAGCAGTTCTTC